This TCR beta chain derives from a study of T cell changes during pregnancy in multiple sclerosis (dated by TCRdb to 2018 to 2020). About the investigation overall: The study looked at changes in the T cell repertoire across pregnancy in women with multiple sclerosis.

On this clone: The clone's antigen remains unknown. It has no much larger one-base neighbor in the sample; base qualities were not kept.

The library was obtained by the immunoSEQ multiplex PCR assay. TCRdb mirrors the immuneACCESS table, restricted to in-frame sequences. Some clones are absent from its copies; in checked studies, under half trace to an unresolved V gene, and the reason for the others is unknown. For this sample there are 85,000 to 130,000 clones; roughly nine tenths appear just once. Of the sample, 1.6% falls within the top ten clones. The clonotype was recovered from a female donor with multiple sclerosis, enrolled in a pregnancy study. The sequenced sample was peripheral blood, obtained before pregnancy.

The DNA sequence is given as TGTGCCATCAGTGACTCGACTAGCGGGGTCAATGAGCAGTTCTTC. Translated, it gives CAISDSTSGVNEQFF. This sequence uses TRBV10-3 and TRBJ2-1, with TRBD2 identical over 11 junction bases. V and J are trimmed by 3 bases and 6 bases, and the gene matches miss 4 bases of the junction. Reading from cysteine to phenylalanine, the CDR3 counts 15 amino acids. Of all the DNA, just the CDR3 is kept, 45 bases in frame from base 1. The CDR1 and CDR2 encoded by the germline V gene are ENHRY and SYGVKD.